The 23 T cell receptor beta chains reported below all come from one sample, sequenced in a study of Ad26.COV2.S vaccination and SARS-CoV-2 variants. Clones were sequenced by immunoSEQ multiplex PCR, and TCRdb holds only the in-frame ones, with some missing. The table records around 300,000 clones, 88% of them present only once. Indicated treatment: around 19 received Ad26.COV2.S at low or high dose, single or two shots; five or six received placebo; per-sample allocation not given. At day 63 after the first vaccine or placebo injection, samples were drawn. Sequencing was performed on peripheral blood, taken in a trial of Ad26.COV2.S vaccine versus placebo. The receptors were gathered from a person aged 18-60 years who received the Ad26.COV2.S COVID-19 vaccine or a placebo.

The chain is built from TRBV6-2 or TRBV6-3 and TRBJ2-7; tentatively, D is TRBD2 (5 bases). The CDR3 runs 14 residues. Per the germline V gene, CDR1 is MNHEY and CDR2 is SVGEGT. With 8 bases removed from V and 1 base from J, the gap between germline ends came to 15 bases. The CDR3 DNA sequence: TGTGCCAGCCGCCGTACCGGCGGGTCCTACGAGCAGTACTTC. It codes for CASRRTGGSYEQYF.

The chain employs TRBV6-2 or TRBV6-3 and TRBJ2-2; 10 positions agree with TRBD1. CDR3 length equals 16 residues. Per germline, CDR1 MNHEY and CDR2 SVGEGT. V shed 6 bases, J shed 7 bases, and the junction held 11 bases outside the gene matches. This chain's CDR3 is CASSQPGTGVVGELFF. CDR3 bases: TGTGCCAGCAGCCAACCCGGGACAGGGGTCGTCGGGGAGCTGTTTTTT.

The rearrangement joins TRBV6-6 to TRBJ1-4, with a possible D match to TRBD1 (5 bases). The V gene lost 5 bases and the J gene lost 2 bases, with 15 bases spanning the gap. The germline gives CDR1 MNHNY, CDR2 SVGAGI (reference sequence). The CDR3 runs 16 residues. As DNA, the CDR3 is TGTGCCAGCAGTCCCCCCCCAGGGCCCACTAATGAAAAACTGTTTTTT. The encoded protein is CASSPPPGPTNEKLFF.

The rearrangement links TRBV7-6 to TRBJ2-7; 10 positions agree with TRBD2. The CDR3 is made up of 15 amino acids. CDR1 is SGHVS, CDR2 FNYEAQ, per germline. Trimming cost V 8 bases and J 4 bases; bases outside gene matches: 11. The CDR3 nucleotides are TGTGCCAGCGGTCTAGCGGGGGCCAAAGGGTACGAGCAGTACTTC. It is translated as CASGLAGAKGYEQYF.

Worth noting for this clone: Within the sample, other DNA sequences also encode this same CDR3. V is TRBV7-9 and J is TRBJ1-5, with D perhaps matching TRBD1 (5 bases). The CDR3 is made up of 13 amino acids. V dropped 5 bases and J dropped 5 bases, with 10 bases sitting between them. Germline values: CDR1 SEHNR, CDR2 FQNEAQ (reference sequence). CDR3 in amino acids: CASSLGGDQPQHF. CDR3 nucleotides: TGTGCCAGCAGCCTGGGGGGGGATCAGCCCCAGCATTTT.

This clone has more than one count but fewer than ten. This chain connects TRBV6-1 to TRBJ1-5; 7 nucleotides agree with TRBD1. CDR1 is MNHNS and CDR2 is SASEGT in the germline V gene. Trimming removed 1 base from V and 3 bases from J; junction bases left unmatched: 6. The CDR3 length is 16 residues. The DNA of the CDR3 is TGTGCCAGCAGTGAAGGGTTGGGACAGCTCAATCAGCCCCAGCATTTT. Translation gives CASSEGLGQLNQPQHF.

The CDR3 region has the DNA TGTGCCAGCAGCGAGGGGGCTAGTGGGGCCTGGGAGACCCAGTACTTC. This codes for CASSEGASGAWETQYF. The chain has TRBV9 and TRBJ2-5; TRBD1 matches at 7 bases. The CDR3 is made up of 16 amino acids. Per germline, CDR1 SGDLS and CDR2 YYNGEE. V was clipped by 3 bases and J by 5 bases; unmatched bases: 13.

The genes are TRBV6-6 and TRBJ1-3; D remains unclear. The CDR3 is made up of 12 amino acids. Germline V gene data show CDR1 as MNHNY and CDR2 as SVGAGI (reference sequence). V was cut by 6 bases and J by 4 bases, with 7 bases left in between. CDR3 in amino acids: CASRDSGNTIYF. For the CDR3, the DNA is TGTGCCAGCAGAGACTCAGGAAACACCATATATTTT.

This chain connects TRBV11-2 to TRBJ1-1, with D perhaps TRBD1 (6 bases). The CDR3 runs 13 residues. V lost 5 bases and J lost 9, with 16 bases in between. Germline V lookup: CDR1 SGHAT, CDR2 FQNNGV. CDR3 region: CASSKSQGPKAFF. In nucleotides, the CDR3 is TGTGCCAGCAGCAAAAGTCAGGGGCCTAAAGCTTTCTTT.

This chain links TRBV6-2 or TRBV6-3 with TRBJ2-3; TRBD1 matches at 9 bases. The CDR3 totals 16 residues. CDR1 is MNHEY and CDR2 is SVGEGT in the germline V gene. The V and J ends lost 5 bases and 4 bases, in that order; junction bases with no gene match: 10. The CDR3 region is CASSEDPGQGSDTQYF. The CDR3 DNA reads TGTGCCAGCAGTGAGGATCCGGGACAGGGTTCAGATACGCAGTATTTT.

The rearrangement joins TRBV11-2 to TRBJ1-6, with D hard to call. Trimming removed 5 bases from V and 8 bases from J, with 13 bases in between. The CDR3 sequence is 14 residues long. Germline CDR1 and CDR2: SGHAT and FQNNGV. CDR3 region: CASSPPVPDSPLHF. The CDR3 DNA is TGTGCCAGCAGCCCCCCGGTCCCGGATTCACCCCTCCACTTT.

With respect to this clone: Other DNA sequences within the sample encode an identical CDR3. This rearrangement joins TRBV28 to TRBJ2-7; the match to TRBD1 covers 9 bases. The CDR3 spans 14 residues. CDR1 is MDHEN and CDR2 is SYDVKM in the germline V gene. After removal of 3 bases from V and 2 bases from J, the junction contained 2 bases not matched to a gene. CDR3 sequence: CASSFGDRAYEQYF. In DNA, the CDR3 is TGTGCCAGCAGTTTTGGGGACAGGGCCTACGAGCAGTACTTC.

CDR3 in amino acids: CASSFGTDQPQHF. CDR3 nucleotides: TGTGCCAGCAGTTTTGGGACAGATCAGCCCCAGCATTTT. The chain recombines TRBV12-3 or TRBV12-4 with TRBJ1-5; 7 nucleotides align to TRBD1. Germline trimming cut 3 bases from V and 5 bases from J; bases unmatched to any gene: 1. The CDR3 is 13 residues long.

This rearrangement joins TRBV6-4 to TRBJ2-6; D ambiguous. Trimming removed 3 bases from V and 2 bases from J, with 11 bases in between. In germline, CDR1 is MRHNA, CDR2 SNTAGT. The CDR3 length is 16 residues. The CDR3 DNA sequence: TGTGCCAGCAGTGAGGACGGCGCTACTGGGGCCAACGTCCTGACTTTC. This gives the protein CASSEDGATGANVLTF.

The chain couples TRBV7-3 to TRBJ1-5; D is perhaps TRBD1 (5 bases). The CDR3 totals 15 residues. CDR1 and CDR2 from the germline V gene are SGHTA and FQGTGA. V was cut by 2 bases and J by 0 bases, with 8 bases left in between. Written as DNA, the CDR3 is TGTGCCAGCAGCTTATGGGGGAATAGCAATCAGCCCCAGCATTTT. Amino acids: CASSLWGNSNQPQHF.

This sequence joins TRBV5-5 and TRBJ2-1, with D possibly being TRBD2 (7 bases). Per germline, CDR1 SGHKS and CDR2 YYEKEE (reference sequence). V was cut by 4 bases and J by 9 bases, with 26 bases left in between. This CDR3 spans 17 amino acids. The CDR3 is CASSLGQPGGRGLEQFF. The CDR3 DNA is TGTGCCAGCAGCCTAGGACAGCCCGGGGGGAGAGGGCTTGAGCAGTTCTTC.

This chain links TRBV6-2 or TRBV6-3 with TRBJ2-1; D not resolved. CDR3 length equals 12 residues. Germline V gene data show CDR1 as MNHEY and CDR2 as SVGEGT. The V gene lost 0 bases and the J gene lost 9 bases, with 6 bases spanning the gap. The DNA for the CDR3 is TGTGCCAGCAGTTACTCGAGCTTTGAGCAGTTCTTC. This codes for CASSYSSFEQFF.

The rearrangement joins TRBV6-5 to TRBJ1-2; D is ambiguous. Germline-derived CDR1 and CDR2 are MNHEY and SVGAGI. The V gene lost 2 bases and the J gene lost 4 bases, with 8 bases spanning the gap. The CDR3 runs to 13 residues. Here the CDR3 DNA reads TGTGCCAGCAGTTACGCAGGAAGCTATGGCTACACCTTC. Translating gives CASSYAGSYGYTF.

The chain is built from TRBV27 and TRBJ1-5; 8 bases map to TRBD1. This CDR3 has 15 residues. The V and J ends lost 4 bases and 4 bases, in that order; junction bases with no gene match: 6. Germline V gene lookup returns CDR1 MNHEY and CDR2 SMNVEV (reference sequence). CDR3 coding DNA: TGTGCCAGCAGTTCACAGACAGGGGCAAATCAGCCCCAGCATTTT. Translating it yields CASSSQTGANQPQHF.

The CDR3 coding sequence is TGTGCCTGGAGTGTCCCACCGGCCAACACTGAAGCTTTCTTT. It encodes CAWSVPPANTEAFF. V is TRBV30 and J is TRBJ1-1; D is ambiguous. The V end lost 0 bases, the J end lost 2 bases, and 10 bases lay between the germline ends. CDR1 and CDR2 from the germline V gene are GTSNPN and SVGIG (reference sequence). This CDR3 has 14 amino acids.

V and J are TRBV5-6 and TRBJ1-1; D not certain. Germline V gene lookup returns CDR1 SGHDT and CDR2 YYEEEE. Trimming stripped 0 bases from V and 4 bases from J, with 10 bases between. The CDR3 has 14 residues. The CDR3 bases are TGTGCCAGCAGCTTGGGGTCTTTTCCCACTGAAGCTTTCTTT. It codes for CASSLGSFPTEAFF.

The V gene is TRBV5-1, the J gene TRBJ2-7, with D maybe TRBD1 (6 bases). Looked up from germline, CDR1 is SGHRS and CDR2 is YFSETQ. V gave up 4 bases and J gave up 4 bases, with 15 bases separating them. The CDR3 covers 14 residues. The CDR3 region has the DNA TGCGCCAGCAGCCCGCCAGGGGTGACTTACGAGCAGTACTTC. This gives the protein CASSPPGVTYEQYF.

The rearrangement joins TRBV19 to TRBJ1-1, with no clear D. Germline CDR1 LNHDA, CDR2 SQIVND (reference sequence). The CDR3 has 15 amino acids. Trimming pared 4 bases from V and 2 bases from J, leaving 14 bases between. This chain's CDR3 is CASSTPPSGNTEAFF. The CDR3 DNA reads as TGTGCCAGTAGTACCCCCCCCAGCGGTAACACTGAAGCTTTCTTT.